This entry lists 18 T cell receptor beta chains sequenced from one sample in a study of shared clonotypes between healthy human individuals (dated by TCRdb to the early 2020s). Library prep was done by the immunoSEQ multiplex PCR assay. Drawn from immuneACCESS, this table holds only the in-frame rearrangements with V and J called that TCRdb kept. Clones are partly lost; checked studies trace under half to an unresolved V gene and leave the rest unexplained. Across this sample there are some 740,000 clones, with about 92% seen only once. The ten largest clones capture about 25% of the sample. CD8 naive samples consisted of CD45RO-negative cells that were positively selected for CCR7, yielding a CD45RA+CCR7+ population without TemRA cells. Source material: naive CD8+ T cells sorted from blood. In light of the paper, this sample's cell subset or site label describes: CD45RA+CCR7+. All receptors derive from a man aged 30-40 years in good health.

J is TRBJ1-1 and V is TRBV28; 8 nucleotides match TRBD1. Germline V gene sequence: CDR1 MDHEN, CDR2 SYDVKM. The CDR3 runs to 13 residues. Trimming cost V 7 bases and J 2 bases; bases outside gene matches: 3. DNA for the CDR3: TGTGCCAGCACGGACAGGGTCAACACTGAAGCTTTCTTT. Translation gives CASTDRVNTEAFF.

The gene calls are TRBV11-1 and TRBJ2-7; D not resolved. CDR3 length equals 13 residues. The germline V gene encodes CDR1 SGHAT and CDR2 FQDESV (reference sequence). Trimming left V 1 base short and J 3 bases short, with 7 bases between. The CDR3: CASSLGPVYEQYF. CDR3 coding DNA: TGTGCCAGCAGCTTAGGACCAGTCTACGAGCAGTACTTC.

The chain employs TRBV9 and TRBJ2-1, with 7 positions matching TRBD1. J was trimmed by 0 bases and V by 4 bases; bases with no gene match: 7. Per germline, CDR1 SGDLS and CDR2 YYNGEE. This CDR3 has 16 residues. The DNA of the CDR3 is TGTGCCAGCAGCCCGACAGGGTCCAGCTCCTACAATGAGCAGTTCTTC. It codes for CASSPTGSSSYNEQFF.

The rearrangement links TRBV5-1 to TRBJ2-7, with 9 nucleotides matching TRBD1. This CDR3 spans 13 amino acids. Germline CDR1 and CDR2: SGHRS and YFSETQ. Trimming removed 7 bases from V and 4 bases from J; junction bases left unmatched: 6. The CDR3 protein is CASGRDRAYEQYF. The CDR3 DNA sequence: TGCGCCAGCGGACGGGACAGGGCGTACGAGCAGTACTTC.

The chain joins TRBV29-1 to TRBJ2-3, with TRBD2 identical over 7 bases. The CDR3 covers 15 residues. The V gene end was trimmed by 6 bases and the J gene end by 4 bases; junction bases not matched to a gene: 13. Germline CDR1 reads SQVTM; CDR2 reads ANQGSEA. The CDR3 DNA follows: TGCAGCGTAACCGGGACTACCGGAGGGGCAGATACGCAGTATTTT. The encoded protein is CSVTGTTGGADTQYF.

The V and J genes are TRBV9 and TRBJ1-2, with unresolved D. Looked up from germline, CDR1 is SGDLS and CDR2 is YYNGEE. CDR3 length: 16 amino acids. V gave up 2 bases and J gave up 1 base, with 15 bases separating them. The CDR3 loop is CASSVAGPLINYGYTF. For the CDR3, the DNA is TGTGCCAGCAGCGTCGCCGGGCCCCTAATTAACTATGGCTACACCTTC.

The chain combines TRBV7-9 with TRBJ2-7; 7 positions agree with TRBD1. Losses at the gene ends were 1 base for V and 6 bases for J; bases not matched to a gene: 9. The CDR3 loop spans 15 amino acids. In germline, CDR1 is SEHNR, CDR2 FQNEAQ (reference sequence). This CDR3 reads CASSLVGPGQSEQYF. Here the CDR3 DNA reads TGTGCCAGCAGCTTAGTGGGGCCGGGACAGAGCGAGCAGTACTTC.

This clone has a handful of counts. The CDR3: CASSISPSGSVVEQFF. CDR3 sequence (DNA): TGTGCCAGCAGCATTAGTCCTAGCGGGAGCGTCGTTGAGCAGTTCTTC. The chain uses TRBV7-6 and TRBJ2-1, with 10 positions matching TRBD2. CDR3 length: 16 amino acids. J gave up 9 bases and V 5 bases, and 13 bases lay outside the gene matches. CDR1 and CDR2 from the germline V gene are SGHVS and FNYEAQ.

About this clone itself: The sample carries other DNA sequences with the same CDR3. The chain links TRBV11-2 to TRBJ2-5, with D unclear. V was clipped by 3 bases and J by 5 bases, with 4 bases between them. CDR3 length: 11 residues. Germline lookup yields CDR1 SGHAT and CDR2 FQNNGV. The CDR3 loop is CASSFRETQYF. The CDR3 bases are TGTGCCAGCAGCTTTCGGGAGACCCAGTACTTC.

The gene calls are TRBV28 and TRBJ2-7, with D maybe TRBD2 (5 bases). Per germline, CDR1 MDHEN and CDR2 SYDVKM. Trimming pared 3 bases from V and 0 bases from J, leaving 15 bases between. The CDR3 contains 16 residues. CDR3 protein: CASSFDRDTLSYEQYF. CDR3 DNA sequence: TGTGCCAGCAGTTTCGACCGGGATACTCTCTCCTACGAGCAGTACTTC.

The chain carries TRBV27 and TRBJ2-7; 8 bases map to TRBD1. The germline V gene encodes CDR1 MNHEY and CDR2 SMNVEV (reference sequence). The CDR3 spans 15 residues. V lost 5 bases to trimming and J lost 2 bases; unmatched junction nucleotides: 8. CDR3 loop: CASSLTGTGTYEQYF. CDR3 bases: TGTGCCAGCAGTCTAACCGGGACAGGCACCTACGAGCAGTACTTC.

The V gene is TRBV4-1, the J gene TRBJ2-6; D is unresolved. There are 17 residues in the CDR3. Germline V gives CDR1 MGHRA, CDR2 YSYEKL. V lost 1 base and J lost 0, with 10 bases in between. CDR3 loop: CASSQVPEVSGANVLTF. In DNA, the CDR3 is TGCGCCAGCAGCCAAGTTCCCGAGGTCTCTGGGGCCAACGTCCTGACTTTC.

This CDR3 is CAIGGSGSGGNEQFF. The DNA for the CDR3 is TGTGCCATCGGGGGTAGCGGGAGTGGGGGCAATGAGCAGTTCTTC. The gene calls are TRBV10-3 and TRBJ2-1, with TRBD2 matching 9 bases. This CDR3 has 15 amino acids. V shed 8 bases and J 6 bases; nucleotides not matched to a gene: 11. CDR1 ENHRY and CDR2 SYGVKD come from the germline V gene.

This sequence joins TRBV5-4 and TRBJ2-1; D not certain. V lost 4 bases to trimming and J lost 15 bases, with 23 bases between them. Per the germline V gene, CDR1 is SGHNT and CDR2 is YYREEE (reference sequence). The CDR3 sequence is 14 residues long. CDR3 sequence: CASSPGPSPQMWFF. CDR3 in DNA: TGTGCCAGCAGCCCCGGACCCTCCCCCCAAATGTGGTTCTTC. Full variable domain (remainder filled in from reference TRBV5-4 and TRBJ2-1): ETGVTQSPTHLIKTRGQQVTLRCSSQSGHNTVSWYQQALGQGPQFIFQYYREEENGRGNFPPRFSGLQFPNYSSELNVNALELDDSALYLCASSPGPSPQMWFFGPGTRLTVL.

DNA of the CDR3: TGTGCCAGCAGTATTAGCGGAGAGGGCTCCTACGAGCAGTACTTC. Protein product: CASSISGEGSYEQYF. The chain recombines TRBV27 with TRBJ2-7; D might be TRBD2 (6 bases). This CDR3 has 15 amino acids. V was shortened by 5 bases and J by 0 bases, with 14 bases between the two germline ends. Germline V lookup: CDR1 MNHEY, CDR2 SMNVEV (reference sequence).

The V and J genes are TRBV7-8 and TRBJ2-7; D possibly corresponds to TRBD2 (6 bases). The germline V and J ends were trimmed by 1 base and 11 bases, with 12 bases remaining between them. In germline, CDR1 is SGHVS, CDR2 FQNEAQ. The CDR3 has 12 residues. This chain's CDR3 is CASSLVLEGEYF. The DNA for the CDR3 is TGTGCCAGCAGCTTAGTTTTGGAGGGAGAGTACTTC.

This sequence joins TRBV5-4 and TRBJ2-6; TRBD1 aligns across 7 bases. There are 15 residues in the CDR3. V was clipped by 3 bases and J by 3 bases; unmatched bases: 3. In germline, CDR1 is SGHNT, CDR2 YYREEE (reference sequence). In nucleotides, the CDR3 is TGTGCCAGCAGCTCGACAGGGTATGGGGCCAACGTCCTGACTTTC. This gives the protein CASSSTGYGANVLTF.

Concerning this clone: Additional DNA sequences in this sample encode the identical CDR3. V gene TRBV4-1 combines with J gene TRBJ2-7; D may be TRBD2 (6 bases). The CDR3 is 15 amino acids. V was shortened by 1 base and J by 1 base, with 11 bases between the two germline ends. The V gene's germline CDR1 is MGHRA and CDR2 YSYEKL. CDR3 coding DNA: TGCGCCAGCAGCCAAGGGCTAGCGCCTTCCTACGAGCAGTACTTC. Translating gives CASSQGLAPSYEQYF.